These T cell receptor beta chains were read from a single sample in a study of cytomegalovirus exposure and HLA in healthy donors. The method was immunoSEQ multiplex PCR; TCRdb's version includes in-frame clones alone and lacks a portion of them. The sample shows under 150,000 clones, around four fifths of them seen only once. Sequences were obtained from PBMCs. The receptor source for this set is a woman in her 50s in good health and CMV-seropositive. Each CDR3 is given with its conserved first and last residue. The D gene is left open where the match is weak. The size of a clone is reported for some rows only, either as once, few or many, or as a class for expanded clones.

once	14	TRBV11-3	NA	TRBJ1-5	TGTGCCAGCAGCTTCGGGGTTCGAGATCAGCCCCAGCATTTT	CASSFGVRDQPQHF
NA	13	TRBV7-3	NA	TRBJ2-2	TGTGCCAGCAGCCCTCGGGTAACCGGGGAGCTGTTTTTT	CASSPRVTGELFF
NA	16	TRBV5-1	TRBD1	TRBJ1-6	TGCGCCAGCAGCTTGACCTCCGGGACAGAGAATTCACCCCTCCACTTT	CASSLTSGTENSPLHF
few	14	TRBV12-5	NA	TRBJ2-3	TGTGCTAGTGGTTTGGGCACGACAGCAGATACGCAGTATTTT	CASGLGTTADTQYF
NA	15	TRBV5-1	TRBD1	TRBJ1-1	TGCGCCAGCAGCTGGGGGGACAGGGAGGTCACTGAAGCTTTCTTT	CASSWGDREVTEAFF
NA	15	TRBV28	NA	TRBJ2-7	TGTGCCAGCAGTCCCCCGGGGAGGCGCTCCTACGAGCAGTACTTC	CASSPPGRRSYEQYF
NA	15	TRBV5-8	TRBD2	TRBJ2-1	TGTGCCAGCAGCCCAGGACTAGCGGGATGGGATGAGCAGTTCTTC	CASSPGLAGWDEQFF
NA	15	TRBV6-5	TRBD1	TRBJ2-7	TGTGCCAGCAGAGACGGGACAGGGGCACCCTACGAGCAGTACTTC	CASRDGTGAPYEQYF
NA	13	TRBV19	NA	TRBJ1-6	TGTGCCAGTAGTTCGGCAGGGATCTCACCCCTCCACTTT	CASSSAGISPLHF
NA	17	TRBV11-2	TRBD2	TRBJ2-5	TGTGCCAGCAGCTTAGGGGGACTAGCGGGAGTCGGGGAGACCCAGTACTTC	CASSLGGLAGVGETQYF
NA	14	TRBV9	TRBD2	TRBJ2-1	TGTGCCAGCAGCGTAGTCGGAAGCGGGGGGGAGCAGTTCTTC	CASSVVGSGGEQFF
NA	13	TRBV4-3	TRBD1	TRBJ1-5	TGCGCCAGCAGCCGACAGGGGGGTCAGCCCCAGCATTTT	CASSRQGGQPQHF
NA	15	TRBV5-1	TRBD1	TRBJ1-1	TGCGCCAGCAGCAGGGAGACAGGGTTGAACACTGAAGCTTTCTTT	CASSRETGLNTEAFF
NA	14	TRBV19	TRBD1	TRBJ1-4	TGTGCCAGTAGTATTTGGACAGGGGATGAAAAACTGTTTTTT	CASSIWTGDEKLFF
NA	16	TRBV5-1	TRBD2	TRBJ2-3	TGCGCCAGCAGCTTGATATCGGGGAGGGGCACAGATACGCAGTATTTT	CASSLISGRGTDTQYF
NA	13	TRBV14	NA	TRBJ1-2	TGTGCCAGCAGCCAAGATACAGACTATGGCTACACCTTC	CASSQDTDYGYTF
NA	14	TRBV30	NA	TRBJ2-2	TGTGCCTGGGAGCAGGGTTCGAACACCGGGGAGCTGTTTTTT	CAWEQGSNTGELFF
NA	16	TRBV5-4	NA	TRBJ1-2	TGTGCCAGCAGCTCCATCCTACGGACAGACAACTATGGCTACACCTTC	CASSSILRTDNYGYTF
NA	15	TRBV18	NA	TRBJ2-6	TGTGCCAGCTCACCACTCGGGACTGGGGCCAACGTCCTGACTTTC	CASSPLGTGANVLTF
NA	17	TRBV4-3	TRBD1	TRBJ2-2	TGCGCCAGCAGCCAAAACACCGGGACAGGGATTAACGGGGAGCTGTTTTTT	CASSQNTGTGINGELFF
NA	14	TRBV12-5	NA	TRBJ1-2	TGTGCTAGTGGTTTGGGAACAGGGATTAGTGGCTACACCTTC	CASGLGTGISGYTF
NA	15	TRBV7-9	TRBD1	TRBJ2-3	TGTTCCAGCAGCTTTCTACAGGGGCGCACAGATACGCAGTATTTT	CSSSFLQGRTDTQYF
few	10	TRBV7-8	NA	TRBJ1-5	TGTGCCAGCGGCGAGGGGCCCCAGCATTTT	CASGEGPQHF
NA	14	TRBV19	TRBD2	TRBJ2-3	TGTGCCAGTAGCGGGTCTAGCGGGGAAGATACGCAGTATTTT	CASSGSSGEDTQYF
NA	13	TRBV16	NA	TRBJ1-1	TGTGCCAGCAGAAAGCGGGGGGACACTGAAGCTTTCTTT	CASRKRGDTEAFF
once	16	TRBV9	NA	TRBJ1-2	TGTGCCAGCAGCCCTAATGTCGGGACACGAAGCTATGGCTACACCTTC	CASSPNVGTRSYGYTF
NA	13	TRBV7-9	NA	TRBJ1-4	TGTGCCAGCAGCTTAGTGGTCGGAGCAAAACTGTTTTTT	CASSLVVGAKLFF
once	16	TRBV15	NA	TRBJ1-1	TGTGCCACCAGCAGAGATCGTTTCTCAGCGTACACTGAAGCTTTCTTT	CATSRDRFSAYTEAFF
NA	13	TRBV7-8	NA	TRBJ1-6	TGTGCCAGCAGCTTGGACGGGCGGGGACCCCTCCACTTT	CASSLDGRGPLHF
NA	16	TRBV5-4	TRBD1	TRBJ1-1	TGTGCCAGCAGCTCCAGGACAGGGGGGGGGAACACTGAAGCTTTCTTT	CASSSRTGGGNTEAFF
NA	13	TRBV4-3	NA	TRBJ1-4	TGCGCCAGCAGCCGAGGAAGGGACACGGATAGGTTTTTT	CASSRGRDTDRFF
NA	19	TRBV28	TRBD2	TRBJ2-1	TGTGCCAGCAGCTTAGTTCGAGGTAGCGGGAGGGGTACCTACAATGAGCAGTTCTTC	CASSLVRGSGRGTYNEQFF
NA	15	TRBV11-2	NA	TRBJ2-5	TGTGCCAGCAGCCCGGAATGGGGGGTGCAAGAGACCCAGTACTTC	CASSPEWGVQETQYF
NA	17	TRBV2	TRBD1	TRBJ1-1	TGTGCCAGCAGCTCCCGCGGGACAGGGATTAAGAACACTGAAGCTTTCTTT	CASSSRGTGIKNTEAFF
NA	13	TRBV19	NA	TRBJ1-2	TGTGCCACCAGCGCTAGCGGAAACTATGGCTACACCTTC	CATSASGNYGYTF
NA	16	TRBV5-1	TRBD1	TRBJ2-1	TGCGCCAGCAGCTTGGGACAGGGGATTATACACAATGAGCAGTTCTTC	CASSLGQGIIHNEQFF
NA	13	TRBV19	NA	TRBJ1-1	TGTGCCAGTAGTTGGGGCAGTAACACTGAAGCTTTCTTT	CASSWGSNTEAFF
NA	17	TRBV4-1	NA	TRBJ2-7	TGCGCCAGCAGCCTCCAGCCCCCGGGACTCAACTTCTACGAGCAGTACTTC	CASSLQPPGLNFYEQYF
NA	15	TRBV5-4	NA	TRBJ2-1	TGTGCCAGCAGCATCCTAGCAGAGGGATACAATGAGCAGTTCTTC	CASSILAEGYNEQFF
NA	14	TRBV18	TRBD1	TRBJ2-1	TGTGCCAGCTCCCCCGGGACAGGGCACAATGAGCAGTTCTTC	CASSPGTGHNEQFF
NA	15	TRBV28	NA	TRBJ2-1	TGTGCCAGCAGTTTTTACGCGGGCTCCTACAATGAGCAGTTCTTC	CASSFYAGSYNEQFF